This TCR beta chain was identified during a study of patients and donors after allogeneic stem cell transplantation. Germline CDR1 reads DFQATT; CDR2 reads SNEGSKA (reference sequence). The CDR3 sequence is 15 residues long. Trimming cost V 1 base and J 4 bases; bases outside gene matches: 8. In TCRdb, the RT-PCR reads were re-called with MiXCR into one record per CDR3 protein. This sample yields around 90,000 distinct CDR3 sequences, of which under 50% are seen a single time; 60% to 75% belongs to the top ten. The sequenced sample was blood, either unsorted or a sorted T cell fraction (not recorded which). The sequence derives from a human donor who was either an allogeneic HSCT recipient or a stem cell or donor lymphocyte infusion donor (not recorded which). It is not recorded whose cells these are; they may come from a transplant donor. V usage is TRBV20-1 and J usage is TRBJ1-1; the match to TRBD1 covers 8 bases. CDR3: CSARAGGGGITEAFF. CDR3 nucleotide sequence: TGCAGTGCTAGAGCAGGGGGCGGCGGGATCACTGAAGCTTTCTTT.